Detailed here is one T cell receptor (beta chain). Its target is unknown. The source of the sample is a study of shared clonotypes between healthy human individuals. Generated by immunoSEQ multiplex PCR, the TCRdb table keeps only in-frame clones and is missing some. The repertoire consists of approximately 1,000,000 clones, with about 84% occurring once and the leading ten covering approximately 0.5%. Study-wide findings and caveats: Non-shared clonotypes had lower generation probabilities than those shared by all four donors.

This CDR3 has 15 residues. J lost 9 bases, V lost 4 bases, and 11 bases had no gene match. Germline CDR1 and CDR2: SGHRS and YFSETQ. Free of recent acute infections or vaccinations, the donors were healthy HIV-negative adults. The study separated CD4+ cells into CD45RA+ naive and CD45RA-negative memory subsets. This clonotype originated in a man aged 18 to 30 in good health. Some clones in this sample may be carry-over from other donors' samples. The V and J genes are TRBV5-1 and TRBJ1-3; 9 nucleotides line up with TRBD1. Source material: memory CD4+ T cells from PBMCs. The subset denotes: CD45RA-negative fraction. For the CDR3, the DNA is TGCGCCAGCAGCCCGGGTCCGGGACAGGGATCCACCATATATTTT. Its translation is CASSPGPGQGSTIYF.